These 25 T cell receptor beta chains originate from one sample sequenced in a study of cytomegalovirus exposure and HLA in healthy donors. The primer mix had 60 Vbeta and 13 Jbeta primers. Clones were read by immunoSEQ multiplex PCR, and TCRdb kept only the in-frame ones, dropping some. This repertoire shows roughly 260,000 clones, roughly 81% found once; its top ten account for approximately 2%. Input material: PBMCs. The origin of the receptors is a woman between 40 and 50 years old in good health and CMV-seropositive.

The CDR3 spells CASSQGARALLSDEKLFF. Here the CDR3 DNA reads TGTGCCAGCAGCCAAGGCGCGAGGGCTCTGCTTTCTGATGAAAAACTGTTTTTT. This rearrangement joins TRBV14 to TRBJ1-4; D is undetermined. This CDR3 comprises 18 residues. Germline CDR1 SGHDN, CDR2 FVKESK. The V end was cut by 1 base, the J end by 6 bases, with 21 bases between. Using reference TRBV14 and TRBJ1-4 for the parts outside the CDR3, the full variable domain is EAGVTQFPSHSVIEKGQTVTLRCDPISGHDNLYWYRRVMGKEIKFLLHFVKESKQDESGMPNNRFLAERTGGTYSTLKVQPAELEDSGVYFCASSQGARALLSDEKLFFGSGTQLSVL.

The rearrangement joins TRBV19 to TRBJ2-3; TRBD2 agrees at 7 bases. The V gene's germline CDR1 is LNHDA and CDR2 SQIVND (reference sequence). Trimming took 7 bases from V and 2 from J; bases not matched to a gene: 9. The CDR3 is 15 residues long. CDR3 DNA: TGTGCCAGTAAGAGTAGCGAGCGGGACACAGATACGCAGTATTTT. Its translation: CASKSSERDTDTQYF.

This chain uses TRBV29-1 with TRBJ2-7; 11 bases align to TRBD2. The CDR3 sequence is 13 residues long. Germline CDR1 reads SQVTM; CDR2 reads ANQGSEA. The V gene end was trimmed by 6 bases and the J gene end by 5 bases; junction bases not matched to a gene: 6. The CDR3 DNA reads as TGCAGCGTCGCTAGCGGGAGGCTCGACGAGCAGTACTTC. This codes for CSVASGRLDEQYF.

This sequence joins TRBV10-3 and TRBJ2-7, with TRBD2 matching over 8 bases. This CDR3 comprises 16 residues. Germline V gene sequence: CDR1 ENHRY, CDR2 SYGVKD. The J segment lost 2 bases and the V segment lost 0 bases, leaving 6 bases of the junction unmatched. In nucleotides, the CDR3 is TGTGCCATCAGTGAGTCCAGCGGGAGCCGGACCTACGAGCAGTACTTC. It codes for CAISESSGSRTYEQYF.

The CDR3 DNA reads as TGCGCCAGCAGCCAAGGCAGGTACGAGCAGTACTTC. This translates into CASSQGRYEQYF. The V call is TRBV4-1, the J call TRBJ2-5; D not resolved. TRBJ2-7 explains the end of the DNA better; the J call may be wrong. CDR3 length equals 12 residues. Germline values: CDR1 MGHRA, CDR2 YSYEKL.

V usage is TRBV28 and J usage is TRBJ2-7, with TRBD2 matching over 10 bases. After removal of 4 bases from V and 6 bases from J, the junction contained 12 bases not matched to a gene. The CDR3 is 16 residues long. The germline V gene has CDR1 MDHEN and CDR2 SYDVKM. The CDR3 nucleotides read TGTGCCAGCAGTTCAGTAGCGGGAGGCCTCAATCTCGAGCAGTACTTC. This codes for CASSSVAGGLNLEQYF.

The rearrangement joins TRBV27 to TRBJ2-1; TRBD1 matches at 10 bases. The junction had 5 bases not matched to a gene; V was cut back by 5 bases and J by 4 bases. The CDR3 extends over 15 amino acids. Germline-derived CDR1 and CDR2 are MNHEY and SMNVEV (reference sequence). CDR3 in DNA: TGTGCCAGCAGTCCACCGGGACAGGGGTACAATGAGCAGTTCTTC. As protein: CASSPPGQGYNEQFF.

The J gene is TRBJ1-4, the V gene TRBV5-1, with D possibly matching TRBD1 (5 bases). This CDR3 comprises 13 residues. CDR1 is SGHRS and CDR2 is YFSETQ in the germline V gene. V dropped 5 bases and J dropped 8 bases, with 13 bases sitting between them. The DNA of the CDR3 is TGCGCCAGCAGAGGGACTAATGGGGAAAAACTGTTTTTT. This sequence encodes CASRGTNGEKLFF.

V is TRBV28 and J is TRBJ2-3; 8 bases are shared with TRBD2. The V and J ends lost 6 bases and 4 bases, in that order; junction bases with no gene match: 12. This CDR3 is built from 16 residues. Germline CDR1 reads MDHEN; CDR2 reads SYDVKM. CDR3 nucleotide sequence: TGTGCCAGCAGAGATCCGGGACTAGGCCCGTCAGATACGCAGTATTTT. Translating it yields CASRDPGLGPSDTQYF.

This clone was recorded once. The V and J genes are TRBV7-2 and TRBJ1-2; possible D gene TRBD1, 6 bases. Germline V gene sequence: CDR1 SGHTA, CDR2 FQGNSA. The length of the CDR3 is 14 residues. The V and J ends lost 5 bases and 2 bases respectively, with 12 bases between them. In DNA, the CDR3 is TGTGCCAGCAGCGTCAGGGGCTTAAACTATGGCTACACCTTC. Amino acids: CASSVRGLNYGYTF.

The rearrangement links TRBV9 to TRBJ1-6; D is possibly TRBD1 (6 bases). The germline CDR1 and CDR2 sequences are SGDLS and YYNGEE. Trimming left V 0 bases short and J 5 bases short, with 9 bases between. The CDR3 extends over 15 amino acids. The CDR3 region has the DNA TGTGCCAGCAGCGTAGGGCAGGGGCATAATTCACCCCTCCACTTT. It translates to CASSVGQGHNSPLHF.

The chain recombines TRBV5-1 with TRBJ2-7; D ambiguous. The CDR3 contains 12 residues. Germline CDR1 SGHRS, CDR2 YFSETQ. Trimming left V 6 bases short and J 8 bases short, with 15 bases between. The CDR3 DNA follows: TGCGCCAGCACCGATCTTACCCCTAAGCAGTACTTC. It yields the protein CASTDLTPKQYF.

The chain carries TRBV10-3 and TRBJ2-2, with TRBD2 as a possible D gene (6 bases). CDR3 length: 16 residues. Deletions cut 3 bases from V and 0 bases from J, with 11 bases between. The germline gives CDR1 ENHRY, CDR2 SYGVKD. For the CDR3, the DNA is TGTGCCATCAGTGAAGGCAGGGAGGCGAACACCGGGGAGCTGTTTTTT. Protein product: CAISEGREANTGELFF.

The chain's CDR3 is CASSQDASRQGSSRQFF. CDR3 nucleotides: TGCGCCAGCAGCCAAGATGCGTCCCGGCAGGGGAGTTCGAGGCAGTTCTTC. The rearrangement links TRBV4-3 to TRBJ2-1; maybe TRBD1 (6 bases). V lost 0 bases and J 12 bases, leaving 24 bases between the germline ends. This CDR3 region has 17 residues. Germline lookup yields CDR1 LGHNA and CDR2 YSLEER.

The genes are TRBV4-3 and TRBJ2-7; 9 nucleotides agree with TRBD2. The trim removed 4 bases at V and 4 bases at J, leaving 2 bases unmatched. Germline V CDR1 and CDR2: LGHNA, YSLEER. The CDR3 sequence is 13 residues long. CDR3 sequence reads: CASSPAGGYEQYF. The CDR3 DNA is TGCGCCAGCAGCCCAGCGGGAGGATACGAGCAGTACTTC.

This chain connects TRBV19 to TRBJ2-7; 12 nucleotides agree with TRBD2. CDR1 and CDR2 (germline): LNHDA, SQIVND (reference sequence). This CDR3 comprises 15 residues. The ends lost 5 bases at V and 7 bases at J; junction bases unmatched: 9. This chain's CDR3 is CASSPRLAGAEEQYF. For the CDR3, the DNA is TGTGCCAGTAGTCCGCGACTAGCGGGAGCAGAAGAGCAGTACTTC.

The gene calls are TRBV27 and TRBJ2-3; 11 bases fit TRBD2. CDR1 MNHEY and CDR2 SMNVEV come from the germline V gene (reference sequence). The CDR3 extends over 17 amino acids. V lost 4 bases and J lost 0; bases outside the gene matches: 6. CDR3 in amino acids: CASSSVGTSGSTDTQYF. The CDR3 DNA reads as TGTGCCAGCAGTTCTGTAGGGACTAGCGGAAGCACAGATACGCAGTATTTT.

The J gene is TRBJ1-2, the V gene TRBV19; 7 positions agree with TRBD1. Looked up from germline, CDR1 is LNHDA and CDR2 is SQIVND (reference sequence). The CDR3 runs to 15 residues. Trimming cost V 0 bases and J 2 bases; bases outside gene matches: 3. The CDR3 region has the DNA TGTGCCAGTAGTATAGACCAGGACAGGAACTATGGCTACACCTTC. As protein: CASSIDQDRNYGYTF.

The rearrangement links TRBV27 to TRBJ1-1; TRBD1 matches at 8 bases. CDR1 and CDR2 from the germline V gene are MNHEY and SMNVEV (reference sequence). After removal of 5 bases from V and 0 bases from J, the junction contained 8 bases not matched to a gene. CDR3 size: 16 residues. The CDR3 reads CASSTMTGEMNTEAFF. In nucleotides, the CDR3 is TGTGCCAGCAGTACGATGACAGGGGAAATGAACACTGAAGCTTTCTTT.

V is TRBV6-5 and J is TRBJ2-1; TRBD2 agrees at 8 bases. V lost 0 bases, J lost 3 bases, and 4 bases stayed unmatched. There are 16 residues in the CDR3. Germline assignment: CDR1 MNHEY and CDR2 SVGAGI. In DNA, the CDR3 is TGTGCCAGCAGTTACTCGGGGGGACTAGTCTACAATGAGCAGTTCTTC. Translated: CASSYSGGLVYNEQFF.

The V and J genes are TRBV5-1 and TRBJ2-5; D perhaps matches TRBD2 (5 bases). The CDR3 loop spans 15 amino acids. The germline CDR1 and CDR2 sequences are SGHRS and YFSETQ. Trimming left V 2 bases short and J 5 bases short, with 16 bases between. For the CDR3, the DNA is TGCGCCAGCAGCTTTTCGCCAGGCGGCGGGGAGACCCAGTACTTC. Protein: CASSFSPGGGETQYF.

In this sample, this clone turned up a few times. This CDR3 reads CASRRGTGVMNTEAFF. The DNA for the CDR3 is TGTGCCAGCAGGCGTGGGACAGGGGTGATGAACACTGAAGCTTTCTTT. The V gene is TRBV28, the J gene TRBJ1-1, with 10 bases lining up with TRBD1. This CDR3 region has 16 residues. Germline CDR1 is MDHEN and CDR2 is SYDVKM. After removal of 6 bases from V and 0 bases from J, the junction contained 7 bases not matched to a gene.

The genes are TRBV7-2 and TRBJ2-1, with 13 bases aligning to TRBD2. Germline assignment: CDR1 SGHTA and CDR2 FQGNSA. The CDR3 sequence is 15 residues long. Trimming at V came to 4 bases and at J to 7 bases, leaving 4 bases not matched to a gene. The CDR3 here is CASSSWTSGSNEQFF. In DNA, the CDR3 is TGTGCCAGCAGCTCGTGGACTAGCGGGAGTAATGAGCAGTTCTTC.

J is TRBJ2-4 and V is TRBV7-9, with 7 bases lining up with TRBD2. Per the germline V gene, CDR1 is SEHNR and CDR2 is FQNEAQ (reference sequence). The CDR3 has 16 residues. Trimming cost V 1 base and J 4 bases; bases outside gene matches: 7. The CDR3 DNA follows: TGTGCCAGCAGCTTAGGGGCGGGAGTGACTAAAAACATTCAGTACTTC. Its translation: CASSLGAGVTKNIQYF.

The chain recombines TRBV5-1 with TRBJ2-5; D is perhaps TRBD1 (6 bases). Matching the DNA end better, TRBJ2-7 makes the J call doubtful. This CDR3 is built from 15 residues. Per the germline V gene, CDR1 is SGHRS and CDR2 is YFSETQ. The CDR3 is CASSLAPDRVYEQYF. The CDR3 nucleotides are TGCGCCAGCAGCTTGGCCCCGGACAGAGTCTACGAGCAGTACTTC.